What follows describes a single T cell receptor (beta chain). These data belong to a study of response to subunit inactivated influenza vaccine. TCRdb passed the RT-PCR reads through MiXCR, listing each CDR3 protein once. The table includes 500,000 to 700,000 distinct CDR3 sequences, around 21% detected once. These sequences were also reported in another study, on T cells expressing NK-cell markers. That source notes: UMIs accompanied the 5'RACE template switching by which TCR beta cDNA was made.

The clonotype comes from a man over 45 who received an inactivated influenza vaccine. Source: CD4+ T cells sorted from PBMCs, taken about 12 days after vaccination.

For the CDR3, the DNA is TGTGCCAGCAGCCGAGGACAGTTAGGTGGCTACACCTTC. Translation gives CASSRGQLGGYTF. This rearrangement joins TRBV5-6 to TRBJ1-2; D might be TRBD1 (6 bases). Trimming removed 4 bases from V and 7 bases from J, with 14 bases in between. Germline CDR1 and CDR2: SGHDT and YYEEEE. The CDR3 covers 13 residues. The whole variable domain, remainder taken from reference TRBV5-6 and TRBJ1-2, is DAGVTQSPTHLIKTRGQQVTLRCSPKSGHDTVSWYQQALGQGPQFIFQYYEEEERQRGNFPDRFSGHQFPNYSSELNVNALLLGDSALYLCASSRGQLGGYTFGSGTRLTVV.